This T cell receptor beta chain was found in a study of shared clonotypes between healthy human individuals. Generated by immunoSEQ multiplex PCR, the TCRdb table keeps only in-frame clones and is missing some. The sample includes 2 million to 2.5 million clones, approximately 96% of them seen just once. This CDR3 spans 15 amino acids. CDR1 and CDR2 from the germline V gene are MGHRA and YSYEKL. Trimming removed 4 bases from V and 6 bases from J, with 19 bases in between. V is TRBV4-1 and J is TRBJ2-7, with D possibly TRBD2 on 6 matching bases. Specimen: naive CD4+ T cells sorted from blood. Subset specified: CD45RA+ positively selected. The receptor's source is a man younger than 35 in good health. The DNA for the CDR3 is TGCGCCAGCAGCCTCCTATGGGACTCCAGACTCGAGCAGTACTTC. Protein product: CASSLLWDSRLEQYF.